The 14 T cell receptor beta chains presented below share a single source sample, sequenced in a study of T cell repertoires in cytomegalovirus infection. TCRdb reprocessed the reads via MiXCR and lists one record per CDR3 protein. The table has fewer than 250,000 distinct CDR3 sequences, around 12% seen once; the top ten hold roughly 1.7%. The sample consisted of PBMCs. These receptors all come from a human donor in good health (CMV status not recorded). Some clones in this sample may be carry-over from other donors' samples.

This clonotype showed up many times. The rearrangement uses TRBV7-2 and TRBJ1-2; D is undetermined. Germline loops: CDR1 SGHTA, CDR2 FQGNSA. The CDR3 loop spans 16 amino acids. Trimming pared 5 bases from V and 4 bases from J, leaving 20 bases between. The CDR3 loop reads CASSALLLTASYGYTF. In nucleotides, the CDR3 is TGTGCCAGCAGCGCTCTCTTACTCACTGCCTCCTATGGCTACACCTTC. The full variable domain, completed using reference TRBV7-2 and TRBJ1-2, is GAGVSQSPSNKVTEKGKDVELRCDPISGHTALYWYRQSLGQGLEFLIYFQGNSAPDKSGLPSDRFSAERTGGSVSTLTIQRTQQEDSAVYLCASSALLLTASYGYTFGSGTRLTVV.

At least ten counts were recorded for this clonotype. This chain joins TRBV29-1 and TRBJ1-3; 7 positions match TRBD1. CDR3 length: 14 residues. Germline CDR1 reads SQVTM; CDR2 reads ANQGSEA. Trimming removed 7 bases from V and 3 bases from J; junction bases left unmatched: 9. The CDR3 DNA reads TGCAGCGCTTCGACAGGGCAAGGTGGAAACACCATATATTTT. The encoded protein is CSASTGQGGNTIYF.

This chain connects TRBV27 to TRBJ1-5; D might be TRBD1 (5 bases). Germline lookup yields CDR1 MNHEY and CDR2 SMNVEV (reference sequence). Between the trimmed V and J ends, which lost 6 bases and 7 bases, there was a span of 22 bases. The CDR3 runs to 16 residues. The CDR3 region is CASSPGEGKAGQPQHF. For the CDR3, the DNA is TGTGCCAGCAGCCCCGGGGAGGGAAAGGCAGGGCAGCCCCAGCATTTT.

This clonotype was seen a few times. This sequence joins TRBV20-1 and TRBJ2-5; D is uncertain. Per germline, CDR1 DFQATT and CDR2 SNEGSKA (reference sequence). V shed 4 bases and J shed 1 base, with 13 bases lying between them. The CDR3 has 14 amino acids. CDR3 sequence (DNA): TGCAGTGCTACCCCCCCCTTGGCCCAAGAGACCCAGTACTTC. Amino acid sequence: CSATPPLAQETQYF.

This clonotype came up many times. The V call is TRBV19, the J call TRBJ1-5; 7 bases fit TRBD1. Trimming at V came to 8 bases and at J to 0 bases, leaving 10 bases not matched to a gene. The CDR3 totals 16 residues. Germline V lookup: CDR1 LNHDA, CDR2 SQIVND (reference sequence). Here the CDR3 reads CASETRTGLSNQPQHF. In DNA form, the CDR3 reads TGTGCCAGTGAAACCCGGACAGGACTTAGCAATCAGCCCCAGCATTTT.

V is TRBV24-1 and J is TRBJ2-1; 8 bases map to TRBD2. The V gene's germline CDR1 is KGHDR and CDR2 SFDVKD. This CDR3 has 19 residues. Trimming at V came to 4 bases and at J to 2 bases, leaving 15 bases not matched to a gene. This chain's CDR3 is CATSDLTGGPTSTYNEQFF. DNA for the CDR3: TGTGCCACCAGTGACCTAACGGGAGGGCCAACTTCCACCTACAATGAGCAGTTCTTC.

This clonotype was observed at least ten times. The V call is TRBV7-2, the J call TRBJ2-1; D not certain. The CDR3 is made up of 12 amino acids. V shed 3 bases and J shed 9 bases, with 9 bases lying between them. Looked up from germline, CDR1 is SGHTA and CDR2 is FQGNSA. CDR3 coding DNA: TGTGCCAGCAGCTTCCGGAGCAGTGAGCAGTTCTTC. This encodes CASSFRSSEQFF.

This clonotype was seen ten or more times. This rearrangement joins TRBV28 to TRBJ2-7, with D possibly matching TRBD1 (6 bases). In germline, CDR1 is MDHEN, CDR2 SYDVKM. V was shortened by 6 bases and J by 9 bases, with 18 bases between the two germline ends. The CDR3 loop spans 13 amino acids. Written as DNA, the CDR3 is TGTGCCAGCAGCCGGGACATACCCGTAGGGCAGTACTTC. Protein: CASSRDIPVGQYF.

This clonotype was seen repeatedly, ten times or more. The chain couples TRBV7-3 to TRBJ2-2; TRBD1 agrees at 7 bases. The CDR3 spans 16 residues. Germline CDR1 is SGHTA and CDR2 is FQGTGA. V was clipped by 3 bases and J by 0 bases; unmatched bases: 4. The CDR3 coding sequence is TGTGCCAGCAGCTTCAAGGGGGCAGCGAACACCGGGGAGCTGTTTTTT. Its protein product is CASSFKGAANTGELFF.

Ten or more counts support this clonotype. This chain joins TRBV6-5 and TRBJ2-6; weak D call: TRBD1 (5 bases). V dropped 2 bases and J dropped 12 bases, with 5 bases sitting between them. Per germline, CDR1 MNHEY and CDR2 SVGAGI. The CDR3 spans 11 residues. CDR3 DNA sequence: TGTGCCAGCAGTTACAGGGGCGTCCTGACTTTC. It is translated as CASSYRGVLTF.

This clonotype was counted many times. The chain joins TRBV6-2 or TRBV6-3 to TRBJ1-2, with TRBD1 as a possible D gene (5 bases). Germline V gives CDR1 MNHEY, CDR2 SVGEGT. V shed 10 bases and J shed 8 bases, with 17 bases lying between them. The CDR3 extends over 12 amino acids. CDR3 protein: CATREEFEGYTF. The CDR3 coding sequence is TGTGCCACCAGGGAGGAATTCGAAGGCTACACCTTC.

This clonotype showed up many times. The rearrangement joins TRBV7-8 to TRBJ2-1; D possibly corresponds to TRBD2 (6 bases). Germline CDR1 is SGHVS and CDR2 is FQNEAQ. This CDR3 has 12 residues. V lost 0 bases and J lost 9, with 6 bases in between. For the CDR3, the DNA is TGTGCCAGCAGCTTAGCCGGGGGTGAGCAGTTCTTC. It translates to CASSLAGGEQFF.

This clonotype occurred many times. This sequence joins TRBV4-1 and TRBJ2-5, with 7 bases lining up with TRBD2. V trimming: 0 bases; J trimming: 4 bases; junction bases outside the gene matches: 8. The CDR3 totals 16 residues. The germline CDR1 and CDR2 sequences are MGHRA and YSYEKL. The CDR3 bases are TGCGCCAGCAGCCAAGAATCGGGGAGGGTAGGAGAGACCCAGTACTTC. Protein sequence: CASSQESGRVGETQYF.

This clonotype was counted many times. CDR3 bases: TGTGCCAGCAGCCCCTGGGGCAGGGTGAACACTGAAGCTTTCTTT. Translation gives CASSPWGRVNTEAFF. This chain links TRBV7-9 with TRBJ1-1; D may be TRBD1 (5 bases). Between the trimmed V and J ends, which lost 5 bases and 0 bases, there was a span of 13 bases. Germline-derived CDR1 and CDR2 are SEHNR and FQNEAQ (reference sequence). CDR3 length: 15 residues.